The 24 T cell receptor beta chains below come from one sample, sequenced in a study of graft-versus-host responses after intestinal transplantation. The table came from immunoSEQ multiplex PCR; TCRdb's copy has only in-frame clones and leaves some out. This sample carries roughly 14,000 clones, about 30% of them seen once, and the ten largest clones take over 3.5%. The sequences come from alloreactive CD4+ T cells from a mixed lymphocyte reaction culture, collected before intestinal transplant. Subset in this sample: CFSE-low proliferating T cells sorted from roughly six-day pre-transplant mixed lymphocyte reaction (GvH or HvG direction). The receptor set was obtained from a human patient who received an intestinal transplant.

This clone was observed a few times. The rearrangement joins TRBV4-1 to TRBJ1-2; TRBD1 matches at 10 bases. In germline, CDR1 is MGHRA, CDR2 YSYEKL. V lost 0 bases, J lost 8 bases, and 6 bases stayed unmatched. This CDR3 region has 15 residues. The CDR3 nucleotides read TGCGCCAGCAGCCAAGATCGACAGGGGGCTGGGGGCTACACCTTC. Its protein is CASSQDRQGAGGYTF.

This clone was observed a handful of times. The J gene is TRBJ2-7, the V gene TRBV28; D is unresolved. In germline, CDR1 is MDHEN, CDR2 SYDVKM. V lost 1 base to trimming and J lost 3 bases, with 4 bases between them. CDR3 length: 12 amino acids. The CDR3: CASSLLGYEQYF. The CDR3 nucleotides are TGTGCCAGCAGTTTATTGGGCTACGAGCAGTACTTC.

The rearrangement uses TRBV7-3 and TRBJ2-1; D is unresolved. CDR3 size: 13 residues. V shed 1 base and J shed 8 bases, with 9 bases lying between them. Germline CDR1 reads SGHTA; CDR2 reads FQGTGA. The CDR3 region is CASSLNFFDEQFF. The CDR3 nucleotides read TGTGCCAGCAGCTTAAACTTTTTCGATGAGCAGTTCTTC.

This clone was detected a few times. The chain employs TRBV6-5 and TRBJ1-1; D unresolved. The CDR3 is made up of 14 amino acids. Germline V CDR1 and CDR2: MNHEY, SVGAGI. The V and J ends lost 5 bases and 4 bases respectively, with 14 bases between them. The CDR3 here is CASSVEGRFTEAFF. CDR3 DNA: TGTGCCAGCAGTGTGGAGGGTCGGTTCACTGAAGCTTTCTTT.

The chain recombines TRBV5-4 with TRBJ2-5; 11 bases are a match to TRBD2. The V gene's germline CDR1 is SGHNT and CDR2 YYREEE (reference sequence). The CDR3 consists of 15 residues. V gave up 1 base and J gave up 4 bases; unmatched junction bases: 3. CDR3 coding DNA: TGTGCCAGCAGCTTGAGACTAGCGGGAATAGAGACCCAGTACTTC. Residues: CASSLRLAGIETQYF.

This clone was found a few times. The chain couples TRBV6-6 to TRBJ1-5; D unclear. Germline values: CDR1 MNHNY, CDR2 SVGAGI (reference sequence). CDR3 length equals 14 residues. Trimming left V 6 bases short and J 0 bases short, with 9 bases between. The DNA of the CDR3 is TGTGCCAGCAGCTATCGGTATAGCAATCAGCCCCAGCATTTT. This gives the protein CASSYRYSNQPQHF.

CDR3 DNA: TGCGCCAGCAGCGGGACAGAGACTGGCTACACCTTC. This codes for CASSGTETGYTF. The chain combines TRBV10-2 with TRBJ1-2, with 7 nucleotides matching TRBD1. Germline assignment: CDR1 WSHSY and CDR2 SAAADI. J was trimmed by 7 bases and V by 6 bases; bases with no gene match: 5. The CDR3 length is 12 residues.

The CDR3 here is CAISSGTGGFSEQFF. CDR3 in DNA: TGTGCCATCAGCTCCGGGACAGGGGGTTTTAGTGAGCAGTTCTTC. The chain is built from TRBV10-3 and TRBJ2-1; TRBD1 agrees at 11 bases. V lost 6 bases to trimming and J lost 9 bases; unmatched junction nucleotides: 10. Germline V gene sequence: CDR1 ENHRY, CDR2 SYGVKD. The CDR3 sequence is 15 residues long.

This sequence joins TRBV5-1 and TRBJ2-1; a possible D gene is TRBD2 (6 bases). This CDR3 contains 15 residues. V dropped 0 bases and J dropped 0 bases, with 7 bases sitting between them. Germline values: CDR1 SGHRS, CDR2 YFSETQ. The chain's CDR3 is CASSLDSGSYNEQFF. The CDR3 DNA reads as TGCGCCAGCAGCTTGGATAGCGGCTCCTACAATGAGCAGTTCTTC. Full variable domain (outside the CDR3, taken from reference TRBV5-1 and TRBJ2-1): KAGVTQTPRYLIKTRGQQVTLSCSPISGHRSVSWYQQTPGQGLQFLFEYFSETQRNKGNFPGRFSGRQFSNSRSEMNVSTLELGDSALYLCASSLDSGSYNEQFFGPGTRLTVL.

The genes are TRBV5-4 and TRBJ2-7, with TRBD2 matching 9 bases. The V gene end was trimmed by 4 bases and the J gene end by 2 bases; junction bases not matched to a gene: 7. Per the germline V gene, CDR1 is SGHNT and CDR2 is YYREEE (reference sequence). The CDR3 spans 15 residues. CDR3 nucleotides: TGTGCCAGCAGCGCCGGGACTAGCCGTCCCTACGAGCAGTACTTC. Protein product: CASSAGTSRPYEQYF.

The chain recombines TRBV10-3 with TRBJ1-4; weak D call: TRBD1 (6 bases). The CDR3 is 14 amino acids. Germline V gives CDR1 ENHRY, CDR2 SYGVKD. Trimming left V 9 bases short and J 3 bases short, with 14 bases between. Here the CDR3 DNA reads TGTGCCATTTCACGGGGGCAGCCTAATGAAAAACTGTTTTTT. It yields the protein CAISRGQPNEKLFF.

The CDR3 nucleotides read TGTGCCAGCAGTGAACGGGGGAGGGCCTCAGATACGCAGTATTTT. This translates into CASSERGRASDTQYF. The chain carries TRBV2 and TRBJ2-3; TRBD2 matches 7 bases. This CDR3 contains 15 residues. Germline loops: CDR1 SNHLY, CDR2 FYNNEI. Losses at the gene ends were 2 bases for V and 4 bases for J; bases not matched to a gene: 6.

This clone was counted only a few times. This chain uses TRBV7-9 with TRBJ2-2, with D tentatively TRBD1 (6 bases). Trimming took 6 bases from V and 8 from J, leaving 13 bases between them. The CDR3 consists of 13 residues. Germline V gene sequence: CDR1 SEHNR, CDR2 FQNEAQ (reference sequence). CDR3 in DNA: TGTGCCAGCAGTACAGACAGGTTGGGGGAGCTGTTTTTT. Protein sequence: CASSTDRLGELFF.

The chain couples TRBV6-1 to TRBJ2-2; 7 positions match TRBD1. V lost 8 bases, J lost 6 bases, and 9 bases stayed unmatched. The CDR3 is made up of 14 amino acids. Germline V lookup: CDR1 MNHNS, CDR2 SASEGT. CDR3 bases: TGTGCCAGCCGCGGACAGGTTAGATCCGGGGAGCTGTTTTTT. Amino acids: CASRGQVRSGELFF.

This clone has more than one count but fewer than ten. The V gene is TRBV7-2, the J gene TRBJ1-1, with 9 positions matching TRBD1. The V and J ends lost 3 bases and 3 bases, in that order; junction bases with no gene match: 2. The germline V gene encodes CDR1 SGHTA and CDR2 FQGNSA. The CDR3 length is 14 residues. The CDR3 bases are TGTGCCAGCAGCTTTGACAGGGGGGACACTGAAGCTTTCTTT. Translated, it gives CASSFDRGDTEAFF.

In its sample, this clone was seen a few times. The chain is built from TRBV27 and TRBJ2-5; the match to TRBD2 covers 8 bases. V was clipped by 3 bases and J by 7 bases; unmatched bases: 16. Germline V gives CDR1 MNHEY, CDR2 SMNVEV (reference sequence). The length of the CDR3 is 17 residues. CDR3 DNA sequence: TGTGCCAGCAGTTTCCGACCGCCCTTAGCGGGAATGGGGACCCAGTACTTC. Protein sequence: CASSFRPPLAGMGTQYF.

The rearrangement uses TRBV4-1 and TRBJ2-3, with 7 bases aligning to TRBD1. J lost 1 base, V lost 4 bases, and 5 bases had no gene match. The CDR3 extends over 15 amino acids. Germline V gene lookup returns CDR1 MGHRA and CDR2 YSYEKL. The CDR3 coding sequence is TGCGCCAGCAGCCGAACAGGGGACCGCACAGATACGCAGTATTTT. Residues: CASSRTGDRTDTQYF.

The V and J genes are TRBV7-3 and TRBJ2-5; TRBD1 is a possible D gene (6 bases). Germline values: CDR1 SGHTA, CDR2 FQGTGA. Trimming shortened V by 4 bases and J by 10 bases, and 16 bases separated the two germline ends. This CDR3 contains 13 residues. This CDR3 reads CASSSRDRGGQYF. The CDR3 DNA sequence: TGTGCCAGCAGCTCCCGGGACCGAGGGGGCCAGTACTTC.

This rearrangement joins TRBV5-1 to TRBJ2-7; perhaps TRBD1 as D (6 bases). Germline CDR1 is SGHRS and CDR2 is YFSETQ. V gave up 4 bases and J gave up 2 bases, with 19 bases separating them. The CDR3 has 16 amino acids. The CDR3 loop is CASSPSLQGSTYEQYF. CDR3 bases: TGCGCCAGCAGCCCCTCGTTGCAGGGGAGCACCTACGAGCAGTACTTC.

The rearrangement uses TRBV5-1 and TRBJ1-1; unclear D gene. V gave up 0 bases and J gave up 6 bases, with 12 bases separating them. Germline loops: CDR1 SGHRS, CDR2 YFSETQ. The CDR3 totals 14 residues. In DNA form, the CDR3 reads TGCGCCAGCAGCTTGGCCAGGCCGAGCGCTGAAGCTTTCTTT. Translated, it gives CASSLARPSAEAFF.

By frequency in the sample, this clone is medium-sized. The J gene is TRBJ2-7, the V gene TRBV28, with 11 bases aligning to TRBD1. The germline CDR1 and CDR2 sequences are MDHEN and SYDVKM. CDR3 length: 14 residues. Germline trimming cut 4 bases from V and 4 bases from J; bases unmatched to any gene: 3. CDR3 sequence reads: CASSSGTGGYEQYF. The DNA for the CDR3 is TGTGCCAGCAGTTCCGGGACAGGGGGTTACGAGCAGTACTTC.

The rearrangement uses TRBV6-1 and TRBJ1-2, with D tentatively TRBD1 (6 bases). V was pared by 0 bases and J by 4 bases, with 21 bases between. Germline V gene data show CDR1 as MNHNS and CDR2 as SASEGT. The CDR3 runs to 18 residues. The CDR3 sequence: CASSEALGGGDPIYGYTF. CDR3 DNA: TGTGCCAGCAGTGAAGCGCTTGGAGGGGGGGACCCAATCTATGGCTACACCTTC.

This clone was counted only a few times. The V and J genes are TRBV2 and TRBJ2-3, with 9 bases identical to TRBD2. The CDR3 is 16 residues long. The trim removed 6 bases at V and 2 bases at J, leaving 9 bases unmatched. Germline loops: CDR1 SNHLY, CDR2 FYNNEI. The CDR3 nucleotides read TGTGCCAGCAGCCGGGGGGCTAGCGGGAACACAGATACGCAGTATTTT. Its protein product is CASSRGASGNTDTQYF.

This sequence joins TRBV18 and TRBJ1-6, with TRBD1 matching over 8 bases. The CDR3 length is 15 residues. From germline, CDR1 is KGHSH and CDR2 LQKENI. The V gene end was trimmed by 4 bases and the J gene end by 9 bases; junction bases not matched to a gene: 8. In DNA, the CDR3 is TGTGCCAGCTCACTCCAGTCGGACAGGGCTTCACCCCTCCACTTT. Amino acid sequence: CASSLQSDRASPLHF.